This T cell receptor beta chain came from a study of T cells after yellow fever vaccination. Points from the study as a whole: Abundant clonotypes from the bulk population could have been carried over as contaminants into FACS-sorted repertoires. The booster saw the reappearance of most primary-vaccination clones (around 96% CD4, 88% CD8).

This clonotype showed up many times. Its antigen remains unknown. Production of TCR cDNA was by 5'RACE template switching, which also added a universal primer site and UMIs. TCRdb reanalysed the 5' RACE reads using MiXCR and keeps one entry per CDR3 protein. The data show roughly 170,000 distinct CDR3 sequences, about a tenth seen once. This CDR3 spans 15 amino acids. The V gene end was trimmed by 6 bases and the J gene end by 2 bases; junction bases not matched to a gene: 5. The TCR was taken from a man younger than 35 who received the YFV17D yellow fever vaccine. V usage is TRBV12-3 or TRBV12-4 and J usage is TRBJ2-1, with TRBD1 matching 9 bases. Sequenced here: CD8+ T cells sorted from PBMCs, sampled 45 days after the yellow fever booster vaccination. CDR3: CASRGGQGAYNEQFF. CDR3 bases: TGTGCCAGCAGGGGGGGACAGGGAGCCTACAATGAGCAGTTCTTC.